Each of the 27 T cell receptor beta chains below was sequenced from the same sample in a study of neurological immune-mediated disorders. TCRdb fed the 5' RACE reads into MiXCR, producing one record per CDR3 protein. The sample carries tens of thousands of distinct CDR3 sequences, 2.5% recorded once. The sample taken for sequencing was PBMCs. Receptors were obtained from a man aged 50-59 years with multiple sclerosis.

In its sample, this clonotype ranks as medium-sized. The V and J genes are TRBV7-2 and TRBJ2-4; a weak D match, TRBD1 (5 bases). V lost 2 bases and J lost 3, with 8 bases in between. The CDR3 contains 14 residues. Germline assignment: CDR1 SGHTA and CDR2 FQGNSA. The DNA for the CDR3 is TGTGCCAGCAGCTTAACAGGTGGCAAAAACATTCAGTACTTC. Protein sequence: CASSLTGGKNIQYF.

This clonotype was counted ten times or more. The rearrangement uses TRBV15 and TRBJ2-7; D gene ambiguous. From germline, CDR1 is LNHNV and CDR2 YYDKDF (reference sequence). This CDR3 has 14 residues. Trimming left V 1 base short and J 2 bases short, with 9 bases between. CDR3: CATSRVGDTYEQYF. The CDR3, as DNA: TGTGCCACCAGCAGAGTTGGGGATACCTACGAGCAGTACTTC.

This clonotype was counted ten times or more. The chain couples TRBV2 to TRBJ1-2; no clear D. The CDR3 covers 14 residues. Germline V gene data show CDR1 as SNHLY and CDR2 as FYNNEI. The V end lost 6 bases, the J end lost 1 base, and 12 bases lay between the germline ends. This CDR3 reads CASRGSVVNYGYTF. CDR3 in DNA: TGTGCCAGCAGGGGCTCCGTGGTTAACTATGGCTACACCTTC.

The chain links TRBV6-2 or TRBV6-3 to TRBJ1-5; a possible D gene is TRBD1 (6 bases). CDR1 is MNHEY, CDR2 SVGEGT, per germline. CDR3 length: 12 amino acids. The CDR3 spells CATNRANQPQHF. The CDR3 DNA follows: TGTGCAACCAACAGGGCCAATCAGCCCCAGCATTTT.

This clonotype was observed many times. This rearrangement joins TRBV20-1 to TRBJ2-7; 10 nucleotides agree with TRBD1. With 5 bases clipped from V and 2 bases from J, the junction kept 6 bases outside the gene matches. This CDR3 region has 14 residues. Germline V gene data show CDR1 as DFQATT and CDR2 as SNEGSKA (reference sequence). This chain's CDR3 is CSAPGTGDPYEQYF. The CDR3 nucleotides are TGCAGTGCTCCCGGGACAGGGGACCCCTACGAGCAGTACTTC.

This clonotype was detected ten times or more. The chain combines TRBV12-3 or TRBV12-4 with TRBJ2-7; maybe TRBD1 (5 bases). V shed 4 bases and J shed 2 bases, with 12 bases lying between them. The CDR3 length is 14 residues. CDR3 residues: CASSWGRITYEQYF. CDR3 coding DNA: TGTGCCAGCAGTTGGGGCAGAATTACCTACGAGCAGTACTTC.

This clonotype was seen repeatedly, ten times or more. Here the CDR3 reads CASSLGAGGQGTEAFF. The CDR3 DNA follows: TGTGCCAGCAGCTTAGGAGCTGGGGGACAGGGGACTGAAGCTTTCTTT. The chain uses TRBV7-2 and TRBJ1-1, with TRBD1 matching 10 bases. The V gene's germline CDR1 is SGHTA and CDR2 FQGNSA. There are 16 residues in the CDR3. Losses at the gene ends were 1 base for V and 5 bases for J; bases not matched to a gene: 7.

This clonotype was recorded many times. The gene calls are TRBV5-5 and TRBJ2-3; a weak D match, TRBD1 (6 bases). V was cut by 1 base and J by 0 bases, with 12 bases left in between. This CDR3 has 16 residues. Germline CDR1 and CDR2: SGHKS and YYEKEE (reference sequence). The CDR3 is CASSLPRGWSTDTQYF. The CDR3 region has the DNA TGTGCCAGCAGCTTGCCCAGGGGTTGGAGCACAGATACGCAGTATTTT.

In its sample, this clonotype was seen many times. V is TRBV7-2 and J is TRBJ2-5; 8 nucleotides align to TRBD2. Trimming at V came to 4 bases and at J to 5 bases, leaving 6 bases not matched to a gene. Germline CDR1 is SGHTA and CDR2 is FQGNSA. CDR3 size: 14 residues. The CDR3 here is CASSYPGGRETQYF. The CDR3 DNA reads as TGTGCCAGCAGCTACCCGGGGGGGCGTGAGACCCAGTACTTC.

This clonotype was seen ten or more times. V usage is TRBV12-3 or TRBV12-4 and J usage is TRBJ2-3; possibly TRBD1 for D (6 bases). The CDR3 is 12 residues long. V lost 7 bases to trimming and J lost 5 bases, with 10 bases between them. CDR3 coding DNA: TGTGCCAGCACAGGGGCGGGAGATACGCAGTATTTT. This sequence encodes CASTGAGDTQYF.

This clonotype occurred many times. This chain links TRBV2 with TRBJ1-3; D may be TRBD1 (6 bases). The CDR3 spans 15 residues. The V and J ends lost 6 bases and 3 bases respectively, with 15 bases between them. Germline V lookup: CDR1 SNHLY, CDR2 FYNNEI. This CDR3 is CASRDPRGNGNTIYF. The DNA for the CDR3 is TGTGCCAGCAGGGACCCTAGGGGGAATGGAAACACCATATATTTT.

This clonotype was seen repeatedly, ten times or more. V gene TRBV3-1 combines with J gene TRBJ2-1; maybe TRBD2 (5 bases). Deletions cut 4 bases from V and 2 bases from J, with 15 bases between. The CDR3 consists of 16 residues. Germline CDR1 is LGHDT and CDR2 is YNNKEL (reference sequence). The CDR3 coding sequence is TGTGCCAGCAGCCCTTCGTTTGCGGGCGCCTACAATGAGCAGTTCTTC. Translation: CASSPSFAGAYNEQFF.

This clonotype came up a few times. A much larger clone differs from this one at a single base, so this may be a read error. Since no conserved phenylalanine or tryptophan closes the CDR3, a read error is the likely cause. Because the CDR3's place on the DNA is in doubt, the DNA is left out and the CDR3 is given as listed by TCRdb. V and J are TRBV21-1 and TRBJ1-6. TRBV21-1 is annotated as a pseudogene. The length of the CDR3 is 13 amino acids, counting both ends. CDR3 loop: CASSKNGNSPLHC.

This clonotype was recorded at least ten times. The rearrangement uses TRBV5-6 and TRBJ1-1; D is possibly TRBD1 (5 bases). The CDR3 consists of 14 residues. Trimming pared 3 bases from V and 7 bases from J, leaving 16 bases between. CDR1 is SGHDT and CDR2 is YYEEEE in the germline V gene. The CDR3 loop reads CASSSTQDKVEAFF. The CDR3 DNA reads TGTGCCAGCAGCTCGACACAGGATAAAGTTGAAGCTTTCTTT.

This clonotype is categorized as medium-sized (0.01 to 0.1%). The chain carries TRBV10-3 and TRBJ1-1; tentative D call: TRBD1 (6 bases). The germline V gene has CDR1 ENHRY and CDR2 SYGVKD. V shed 8 bases and J shed 2 bases, with 15 bases lying between them. The CDR3 is made up of 14 amino acids. CDR3: CAIGAAGENTEAFF. The CDR3 DNA follows: TGTGCCATCGGAGCGGCAGGGGAAAACACTGAAGCTTTCTTT.

This clonotype showed up many times. The chain combines TRBV20-1 with TRBJ2-3; D call uncertain. V was shortened by 2 bases and J by 0 bases, with 6 bases between the two germline ends. The CDR3 runs 13 residues. Germline CDR1 is DFQATT and CDR2 is SNEGSKA (reference sequence). The CDR3 region is CSARLRSTDTQYF. CDR3 DNA sequence: TGCAGTGCTAGACTCCGAAGCACAGATACGCAGTATTTT.

This clonotype was detected ten times or more. The chain carries TRBV5-4 and TRBJ2-5; no clear D gene. V lost 0 bases, J lost 3 bases, and 18 bases lay in between. The germline V gene encodes CDR1 SGHNT and CDR2 YYREEE (reference sequence). CDR3 length: 17 amino acids. The CDR3 protein is CASSLGSGSGPKETQYF. DNA of the CDR3: TGTGCCAGCAGCTTGGGGAGTGGGTCAGGACCTAAAGAGACCCAGTACTTC.

The chain uses TRBV13 and TRBJ1-4; no definite D call. V lost 2 bases to trimming and J lost 8 bases, with 15 bases between them. This CDR3 spans 15 amino acids. The germline V gene encodes CDR1 PRHDT and CDR2 FYEKMQ (reference sequence). In nucleotides, the CDR3 is TGTGCCAGCAGCTTACGAGCCACCAGCGGGGAAAAACTGTTTTTT. Its protein product is CASSLRATSGEKLFF.

Ten or more counts support this clonotype. This sequence joins TRBV7-6 and TRBJ2-7; D might be TRBD1 (6 bases). CDR3 size: 13 residues. CDR1 is SGHVS, CDR2 FNYEAQ, per germline. The V end was cut by 0 bases, the J end by 6 bases, with 9 bases between. The CDR3 nucleotides read TGTGCCAGCAGCTTAGCGGACAGATCCGAGCAGTACTTC. Translated, it gives CASSLADRSEQYF.

Ten or more counts support this clonotype. The V gene is TRBV27, the J gene TRBJ1-2; unclear D gene. The V and J ends lost 3 bases and 8 bases respectively, with 16 bases between them. The CDR3 runs to 14 residues. Per germline, CDR1 MNHEY and CDR2 SMNVEV (reference sequence). This CDR3 is CASSFRVPPGGYTF. DNA of the CDR3: TGTGCCAGCAGTTTCCGGGTCCCCCCGGGGGGCTACACCTTC.

This clonotype has ten or more counts. V usage is TRBV10-2 and J usage is TRBJ2-2; 8 nucleotides agree with TRBD1. Germline CDR1 is WSHSY and CDR2 is SAAADI. The CDR3 totals 16 residues. Trimming at V came to 4 bases and at J to 6 bases, leaving 10 bases not matched to a gene. The CDR3 loop reads CASSGSGTGISGELFF. CDR3 in DNA: TGCGCCAGCAGTGGGTCTGGGACAGGAATTTCCGGGGAGCTGTTTTTT.

This clonotype has a count of ten or more. This chain links TRBV6-6 with TRBJ2-3; 7 positions match TRBD2. The CDR3 spans 16 residues. CDR1 and CDR2 (germline): MNHNY, SVGAGI (reference sequence). With V trimmed by 2 bases and J by 2 bases, 7 bases remained unmatched. The CDR3 region is CASSYRSGESTDTQYF. The CDR3, as DNA: TGTGCCAGCAGTTACCGAAGCGGGGAATCCACAGATACGCAGTATTTT.

The table lists this clonotype with many counts. The rearrangement uses TRBV20-1 and TRBJ2-5; D uncertain. Per germline, CDR1 DFQATT and CDR2 SNEGSKA (reference sequence). V was shortened by 0 bases and J by 2 bases, with 7 bases between the two germline ends. The CDR3 spans 13 residues. This CDR3 reads CSARDHKQETQYF. The DNA for the CDR3 is TGCAGTGCTAGAGATCATAAGCAAGAGACCCAGTACTTC.

This clonotype was seen ten or more times. This chain connects TRBV20-1 to TRBJ1-6, with 10 nucleotides matching TRBD1. V lost 6 bases and J lost 7; bases outside the gene matches: 6. The CDR3 is made up of 14 amino acids. Germline CDR1 is DFQATT and CDR2 is SNEGSKA (reference sequence). CDR3 sequence: CSAGRTGGNSPLHF. The CDR3 coding sequence is TGCAGTGCCGGAAGGACAGGGGGGAATTCACCCCTCCACTTT.

This clonotype was counted ten times or more. This chain links TRBV15 with TRBJ1-2; a possible D gene is TRBD1 (5 bases). Trimming removed 1 base from V and 1 base from J, with 7 bases in between. In germline, CDR1 is LNHNV, CDR2 YYDKDF (reference sequence). This CDR3 contains 14 residues. The CDR3 here is CATSRGDSNYGYTF. CDR3 coding DNA: TGTGCCACCAGCAGAGGTGACAGTAACTATGGCTACACCTTC.

In this sample, this clonotype turned up many times. This chain links TRBV7-9 with TRBJ1-1; no clear D. The CDR3 extends over 13 amino acids. V lost 4 bases and J 5 bases, leaving 11 bases between the germline ends. Germline loops: CDR1 SEHNR, CDR2 FQNEAQ (reference sequence). CDR3 loop: CASSSIEWTEAFF. In DNA, the CDR3 is TGTGCCAGCAGCTCGATAGAGTGGACTGAAGCTTTCTTT.

This clonotype was recorded at least ten times. CDR3 region: CASSQGTATGGSPLHF. CDR3 in DNA: TGTGCCAGCAGCCAAGGGACAGCGACGGGCGGTTCACCCCTCCACTTT. This chain joins TRBV3-1 and TRBJ1-6; maybe TRBD1 (6 bases). Deletions cut 1 base from V and 9 bases from J, with 16 bases between. Germline CDR1 is LGHDT and CDR2 is YNNKEL (reference sequence). CDR3 size: 16 residues.